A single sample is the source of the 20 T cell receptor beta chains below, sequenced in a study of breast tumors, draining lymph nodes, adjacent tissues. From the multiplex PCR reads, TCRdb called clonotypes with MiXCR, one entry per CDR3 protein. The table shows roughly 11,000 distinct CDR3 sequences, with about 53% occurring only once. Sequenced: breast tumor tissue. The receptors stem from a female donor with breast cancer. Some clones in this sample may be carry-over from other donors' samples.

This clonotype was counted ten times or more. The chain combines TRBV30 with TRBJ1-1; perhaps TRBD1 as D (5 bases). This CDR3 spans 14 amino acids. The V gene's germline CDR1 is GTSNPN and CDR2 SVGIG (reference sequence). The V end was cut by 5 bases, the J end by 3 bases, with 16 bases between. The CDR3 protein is CAWLRDLRDTEAFF. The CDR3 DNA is TGTGCCTGGTTAAGGGACTTGAGGGACACTGAAGCTTTCTTT. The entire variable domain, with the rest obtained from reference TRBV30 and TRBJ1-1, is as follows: SQTIHQWPATLVQPVGSPLSLECTVEGTSNPNLYWYRQAAGRGLQLLFYSVGIGQISSEVPQNLSASRPQDRQFILSSKKLLLSDSGFYLCAWLRDLRDTEAFFGQGTRLTVV.

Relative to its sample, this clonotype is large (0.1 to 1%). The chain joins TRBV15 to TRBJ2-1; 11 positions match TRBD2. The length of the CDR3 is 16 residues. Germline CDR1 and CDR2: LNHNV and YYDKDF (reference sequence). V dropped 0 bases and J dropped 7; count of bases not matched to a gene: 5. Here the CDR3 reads CATSRDVAGGRNEQFF. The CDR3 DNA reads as TGTGCCACCAGCAGAGATGTAGCGGGGGGGCGGAATGAGCAGTTCTTC.

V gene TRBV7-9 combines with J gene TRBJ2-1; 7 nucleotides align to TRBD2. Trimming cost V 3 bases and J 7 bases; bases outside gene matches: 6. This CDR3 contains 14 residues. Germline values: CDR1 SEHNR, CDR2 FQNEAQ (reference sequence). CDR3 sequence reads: CASSFLLGGNEQFF. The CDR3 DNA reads TGTGCCAGCAGCTTTCTTCTGGGAGGGAATGAGCAGTTCTTC.

The CDR3 DNA reads TGCAGCGTTGGGCCAGCGGCAGATACGCAGTATTTT. Translating gives CSVGPAADTQYF. The chain combines TRBV29-1 with TRBJ2-3; D perhaps matches TRBD2 (5 bases). V was cut by 4 bases and J by 4 bases, with 9 bases left in between. The germline CDR1 and CDR2 sequences are SQVTM and ANQGSEA. The CDR3 contains 12 residues.

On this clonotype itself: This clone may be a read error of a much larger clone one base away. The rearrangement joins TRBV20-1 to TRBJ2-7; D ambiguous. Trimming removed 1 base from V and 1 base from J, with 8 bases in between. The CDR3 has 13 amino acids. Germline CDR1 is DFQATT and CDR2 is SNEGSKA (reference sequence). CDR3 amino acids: CSARATRSYEQYF. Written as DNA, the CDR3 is TGCAGTGCTAGAGCAACCAGGTCCTACGAGCAGTACTTC.

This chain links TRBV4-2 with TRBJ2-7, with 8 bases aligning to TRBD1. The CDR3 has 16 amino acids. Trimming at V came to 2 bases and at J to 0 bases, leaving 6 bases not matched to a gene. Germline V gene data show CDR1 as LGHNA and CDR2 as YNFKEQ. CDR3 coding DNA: TGTGCCAGCAGCCAACTTACAGGGGGGCCCTCCTACGAGCAGTACTTC. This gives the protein CASSQLTGGPSYEQYF.

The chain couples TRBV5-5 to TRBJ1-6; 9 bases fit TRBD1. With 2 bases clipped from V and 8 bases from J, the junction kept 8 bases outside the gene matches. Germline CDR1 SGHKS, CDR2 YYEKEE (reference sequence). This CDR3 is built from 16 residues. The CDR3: CASSFLSGQGYSPLHF. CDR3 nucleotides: TGTGCCAGCAGCTTCCTCAGTGGACAGGGGTATTCACCCCTCCACTTT.

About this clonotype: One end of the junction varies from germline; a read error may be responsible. CDR3 in DNA: TGTGCCTGCAGCGTAGTCGGGGACTCACCCCTCCACTTT. Its protein product is CACSVVGDSPLHF. This chain links TRBV7-8 with TRBJ1-6; D possibly corresponds to TRBD1 (5 bases). Germline assignment: CDR1 SGHVS and CDR2 FQNEAQ. The CDR3 has 13 residues.

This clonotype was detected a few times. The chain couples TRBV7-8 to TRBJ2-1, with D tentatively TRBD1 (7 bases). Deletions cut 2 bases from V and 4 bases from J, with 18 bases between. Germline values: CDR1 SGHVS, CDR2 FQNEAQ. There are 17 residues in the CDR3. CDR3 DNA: TGTGCCAGCAGCTTAAGGAACAGGGGAGGCTTATACAATGAGCAGTTCTTC. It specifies CASSLRNRGGLYNEQFF.

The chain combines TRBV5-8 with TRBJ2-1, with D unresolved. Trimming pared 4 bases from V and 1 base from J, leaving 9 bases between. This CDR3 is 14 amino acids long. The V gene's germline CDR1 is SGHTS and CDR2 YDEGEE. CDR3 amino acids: CASSPGQSYNEQFF. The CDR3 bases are TGTGCCAGCAGCCCGGGCCAATCCTACAATGAGCAGTTCTTC.

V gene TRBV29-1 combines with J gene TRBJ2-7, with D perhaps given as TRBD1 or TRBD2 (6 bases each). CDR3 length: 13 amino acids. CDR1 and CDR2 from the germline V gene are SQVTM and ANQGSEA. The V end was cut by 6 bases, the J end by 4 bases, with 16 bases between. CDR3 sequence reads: CSVGPGGYYEQYV. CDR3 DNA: TGCAGCGTAGGCCCCGGGGGCTATTACGAGCAGTACGTC.

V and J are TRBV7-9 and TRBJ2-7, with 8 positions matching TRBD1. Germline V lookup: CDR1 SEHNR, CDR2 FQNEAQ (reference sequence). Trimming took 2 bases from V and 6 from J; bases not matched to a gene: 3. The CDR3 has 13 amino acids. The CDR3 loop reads CASSLNDRGEQYF. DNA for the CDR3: TGTGCCAGCAGCTTAAACGACAGGGGCGAGCAGTACTTC.

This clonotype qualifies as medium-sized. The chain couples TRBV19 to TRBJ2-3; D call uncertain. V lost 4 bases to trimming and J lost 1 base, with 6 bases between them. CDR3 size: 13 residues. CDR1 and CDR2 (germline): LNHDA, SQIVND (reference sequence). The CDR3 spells CASSKQRTDTQYF. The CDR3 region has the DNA TGTGCCAGTAGTAAACAGCGCACAGATACGCAGTATTTT.

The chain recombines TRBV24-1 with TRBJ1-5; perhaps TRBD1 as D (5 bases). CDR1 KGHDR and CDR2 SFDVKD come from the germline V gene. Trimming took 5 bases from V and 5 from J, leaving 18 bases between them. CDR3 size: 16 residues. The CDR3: CATSGGGTPGDQPQHF. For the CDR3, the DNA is TGTGCCACCAGTGGGGGAGGGACCCCGGGGGATCAGCCCCAGCATTTT.

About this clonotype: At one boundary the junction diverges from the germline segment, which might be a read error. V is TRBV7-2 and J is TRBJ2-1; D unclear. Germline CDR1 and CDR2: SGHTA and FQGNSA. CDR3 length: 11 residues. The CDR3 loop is CASSPYDEQFF. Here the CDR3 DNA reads TGTGCCAGCAGCCCCTACGATGAGCAGTTCTTC.

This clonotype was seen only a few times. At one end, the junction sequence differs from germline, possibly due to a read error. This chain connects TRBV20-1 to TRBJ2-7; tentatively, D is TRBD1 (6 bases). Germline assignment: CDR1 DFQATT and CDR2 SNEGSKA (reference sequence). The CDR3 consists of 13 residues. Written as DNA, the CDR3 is TGCAGTGCTAGAGGTGACAGGTCCTACGCGCAGTACTTC. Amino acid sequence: CSARGDRSYAQYF.

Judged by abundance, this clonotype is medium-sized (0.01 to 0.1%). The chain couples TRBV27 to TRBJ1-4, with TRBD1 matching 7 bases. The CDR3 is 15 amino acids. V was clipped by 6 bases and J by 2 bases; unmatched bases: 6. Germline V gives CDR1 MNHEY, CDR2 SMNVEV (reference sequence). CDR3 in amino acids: CASRTEGATNEKLFF. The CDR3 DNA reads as TGTGCCAGCAGAACCGAGGGGGCGACTAATGAAAAACTGTTTTTT.

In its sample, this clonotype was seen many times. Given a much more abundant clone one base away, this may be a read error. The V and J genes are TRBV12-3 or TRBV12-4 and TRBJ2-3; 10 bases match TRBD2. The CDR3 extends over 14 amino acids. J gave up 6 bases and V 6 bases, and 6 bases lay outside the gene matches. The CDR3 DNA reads TGTGCCAGCAGGAGCACTAGCGGGGAGGATACGCAGTATTTT. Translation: CASRSTSGEDTQYF.

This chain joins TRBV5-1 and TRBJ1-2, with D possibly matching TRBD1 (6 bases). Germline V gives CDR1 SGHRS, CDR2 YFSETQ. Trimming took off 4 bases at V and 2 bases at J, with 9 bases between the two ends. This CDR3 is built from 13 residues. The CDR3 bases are TGCGCCAGCAGCCAAGGACAGAACTATGGCTACACCTTC. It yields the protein CASSQGQNYGYTF.

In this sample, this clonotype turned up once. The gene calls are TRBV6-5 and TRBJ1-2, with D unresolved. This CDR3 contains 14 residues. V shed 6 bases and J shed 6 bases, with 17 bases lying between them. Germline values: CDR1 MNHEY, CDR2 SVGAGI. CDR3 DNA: TGTGCCAGCAGGAGAAAAAGCGGGGTAAATGGCTACACCTTC. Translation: CASRRKSGVNGYTF.